These 27 T cell receptor beta chains originate from one sample sequenced in a study of Graves' ophthalmopathy and Graves' hyperthyroidism. Scientists amplified the TCR beta CDR3 regions from RNA transcripts. First-round RT-PCR used HTBI primers; second-round multiplex PCR followed. TCRdb re-derived calls from the multiplex PCR reads in MiXCR, one entry per CDR3 protein. Here the sample spans almost 750,000 distinct CDR3 sequences, approximately 40% being singletons. The material sequenced was peripheral blood. Receptor source: an adult man with Graves' ophthalmopathy.

This clonotype was seen more than once but under ten times. One end of the junction is discordant with germline, which a read error may explain. This chain links TRBV2 with TRBJ2-7; D tentatively reads TRBD1 or TRBD2 (5 bases each). The CDR3 has 14 residues. Germline V gene data show CDR1 as SNHLY and CDR2 as FYNNEI. The CDR3 DNA follows: TGCGCCAGCAGCCTTACCGGGACGGACTACGAGCAGTACTTC. Translation gives CASSLTGTDYEQYF.

The chain joins TRBV25-1 to TRBJ2-5; D call uncertain. There are 15 residues in the CDR3. V gave up 0 bases and J gave up 3 bases, with 11 bases separating them. Per the germline V gene, CDR1 is MGHDK and CDR2 is SYGVNS. The DNA of the CDR3 is TGTGCCAGCAGTGAATATGGCGGAAAGGAAGAGACCCAGTACTTC. Its protein product is CASSEYGGKEETQYF.

This clonotype has only a few counts. Since the CDR3 does not end with the conserved phenylalanine or tryptophan, this likely comes from a read error. This chain joins TRBV7-9 and TRBJ1-1; 7 bases line up with TRBD1. V was clipped by 7 bases and J by 3 bases; unmatched bases: 8. CDR1 and CDR2 (germline): SEHNR, FQNEAQ (reference sequence). This CDR3 is 14 amino acids long. This CDR3 is CASTSTGTDTEAFL. CDR3 nucleotide sequence: TGTGCCAGCACCTCGACAGGGACGGACACTGAAGCTTTCCTT.

The CDR3 DNA reads as TGTGCCAGCAGTTATTCAAGGCATGAGGCTTTCTTT. The encoded protein is CASSYSRHEAFF. The chain joins TRBV6-1 to TRBJ1-1; D is ambiguous. The ends were cut back, 5 bases at V and 11 bases at J, with 15 bases in the middle. The V gene's germline CDR1 is MNHNS and CDR2 SASEGT. The CDR3 runs 12 residues.

The chain has TRBV10-3 and TRBJ2-7, with 11 bases that match TRBD2. CDR3 length: 14 amino acids. Germline V gives CDR1 ENHRY, CDR2 SYGVKD. V lost 10 bases to trimming and J lost 7 bases; unmatched junction nucleotides: 12. The CDR3 DNA sequence: TGTGCCAGCAGCGAACTAGCGGGAGAGAGGGAGCAGTACTTC. Translated, it gives CASSELAGEREQYF.

This clonotype was recorded at least ten times. The chain carries TRBV7-3 and TRBJ2-2; 7 nucleotides line up with TRBD1. Germline CDR1 SGHTA, CDR2 FQGTGA. There are 16 residues in the CDR3. Unmatched junction bases numbered 12, after V lost 5 bases and J lost 6 bases. The CDR3 nucleotides read TGTGCCAGCAGCGCCCGGACAGGCCTTGGGGCCGGGGAGCTGTTTTTT. Translated: CASSARTGLGAGELFF.

This clonotype was found many times. This chain connects TRBV25-1 to TRBJ1-5; TRBD1 aligns across 7 bases. This CDR3 has 13 amino acids. CDR1 MGHDK and CDR2 SYGVNS come from the germline V gene. V lost 5 bases to trimming and J lost 4 bases; unmatched junction nucleotides: 2. The CDR3 loop is CASSQQGNQPQHF. The CDR3 region has the DNA TGTGCCAGCAGTCAACAGGGGAATCAGCCCCAGCATTTT.

About this clonotype itself: A junction end diverges from the germline sequence, so it may reflect a read error. V and J are TRBV7-8 and TRBJ1-4; possible D gene TRBD1, 6 bases. The CDR3 loop spans 16 amino acids. The germline V gene has CDR1 SGHVS and CDR2 FQNEAQ. The CDR3 loop is CASSSPRQALNEKLFF. As DNA, the CDR3 is TGCGCCAGCAGCTCCCCACGACAGGCTCTAAATGAAAAACTGTTTTTT.

The chain links TRBV19 to TRBJ1-1; 8 bases are shared with TRBD1. The germline gives CDR1 LNHDA, CDR2 SQIVND (reference sequence). Germline trimming cut 4 bases from V and 0 bases from J; bases unmatched to any gene: 7. The CDR3 extends over 16 amino acids. The chain's CDR3 is CASSTQGARMNTEAFF. In DNA, the CDR3 is TGTGCCAGTAGTACTCAGGGGGCTCGAATGAACACTGAAGCTTTCTTT.

This clonotype was seen a few times. One end of the junction is discordant with germline, which a read error may explain. The chain combines TRBV10-3 with TRBJ2-7; TRBD2 matches at 14 bases. Germline assignment: CDR1 ENHRY and CDR2 SYGVKD. The CDR3 sequence is 18 residues long. The CDR3 DNA sequence: TGTGCCAGCAGTTACCCGGGACTAGCGGGAGCCCTTACGGTAGAGCAGTACTTC. This gives the protein CASSYPGLAGALTVEQYF.

This clonotype was recorded many times. The chain is built from TRBV10-3 and TRBJ2-7, with 8 nucleotides matching TRBD2. V gave up 0 bases and J gave up 3 bases; unmatched junction bases: 4. Germline CDR1 and CDR2: ENHRY and SYGVKD. This CDR3 has 15 residues. Here the CDR3 reads CAISESMGLDYEQYF. The CDR3 nucleotides read TGTGCCATCAGTGAGTCGATGGGACTAGACTACGAGCAGTACTTC.

The chain joins TRBV11-2 to TRBJ1-1; tentatively, D is TRBD1 (5 bases). The CDR3 is 14 residues long. Germline values: CDR1 SGHAT, CDR2 FQNNGV. V lost 2 bases to trimming and J lost 2 bases, with 9 bases between them. As DNA, the CDR3 is TGTGCCAGCAGCTTAAAGGGGAGCAACACTGAAGCTTTCTTT. It translates to CASSLKGSNTEAFF.

In this sample, this clonotype turned up many times. CDR3 sequence reads: CAISGRQGFSAFF. Written as DNA, the CDR3 is TGTGCCATCAGTGGGAGACAGGGTTTTTCAGCTTTCTTT. This chain links TRBV10-3 with TRBJ1-1, with 7 positions matching TRBD1. Germline-derived CDR1 and CDR2 are ENHRY and SYGVKD. The CDR3 contains 13 residues. Trimming removed 4 bases from V and 10 bases from J; junction bases left unmatched: 9.

The CDR3 here is CASSLRDRDNSPLHF. CDR3 DNA: TGTGCCAGCAGCCTCCGGGACAGGGATAATTCACCCCTCCACTTT. The chain links TRBV9 to TRBJ1-6; 9 bases match TRBD1. Germline V gene sequence: CDR1 SGDLS, CDR2 YYNGEE. The CDR3 sequence is 15 residues long. V trimming: 4 bases; J trimming: 5 bases; junction bases outside the gene matches: 4.

This sequence joins TRBV7-3 and TRBJ1-6; D is unresolved. The CDR3 spans 14 residues. Germline V gene sequence: CDR1 SGHTA, CDR2 FQGTGA. Trimming pared 5 bases from V and 5 bases from J, leaving 10 bases between. CDR3 in amino acids: CASSLTDHNSPLHF. Written as DNA, the CDR3 is TGTGCCAGCAGCCTTACCGACCATAATTCACCCCTCCACTTT.

This clonotype was seen just once. The chain links TRBV11-1 to TRBJ2-4, with TRBD1 matching 7 bases. V shed 5 bases and J 0 bases; nucleotides not matched to a gene: 7. From germline, CDR1 is SGHAT and CDR2 FQDESV (reference sequence). The CDR3 sequence is 16 residues long. The chain's CDR3 is CASSNTRGLAKNIQYF. CDR3 in DNA: TGTGCCAGCAGCAATACAAGGGGGCTAGCCAAAAACATTCAGTACTTC.

This clonotype was observed many times. V is TRBV29-1 and J is TRBJ1-2; possible D gene TRBD1, 6 bases. The CDR3 is made up of 14 amino acids. The V gene's germline CDR1 is SQVTM and CDR2 ANQGSEA. CDR3 sequence reads: CSGRGWQGQNGYTF. CDR3 nucleotide sequence: TGCAGTGGTAGGGGTTGGCAGGGGCAAAATGGCTACACCTTC.

The V call is TRBV2, the J call TRBJ2-5, with a possible D match to TRBD1 (6 bases). Trimming took 4 bases from V and 5 from J, leaving 17 bases between them. Germline-derived CDR1 and CDR2 are SNHLY and FYNNEI. CDR3 length: 15 amino acids. This CDR3 is CASSGLKGVVETQYF. The CDR3 coding sequence is TGTGCCAGCAGTGGGTTAAAGGGGGTAGTGGAGACCCAGTACTTC. The full variable domain, with the rest looked up from reference TRBV2 and TRBJ2-5, is EPEVTQTPSHQVTQMGQEVILRCVPISNHLYFYWYRQILGQKVEFLVSFYNNEISEKSEIFDDQFSVERPDGSNFTLKIRSTKLEDSAMYFCASSGLKGVVETQYFGPGTRLLVL.

This clonotype occurred a few times. In DNA, the CDR3 is TGTGCCAGCAGCGACACTACAGGGGGCGGCGAGACCCAGTACTTC. It encodes CASSDTTGGGETQYF. This chain uses TRBV28 with TRBJ2-5; TRBD1 matches at 9 bases. The germline V gene has CDR1 MDHEN and CDR2 SYDVKM. This CDR3 spans 15 amino acids. The J segment lost 5 bases and the V segment lost 6 bases, leaving 10 bases of the junction unmatched.

The chain employs TRBV6-5 and TRBJ2-5, with 12 bases aligning to TRBD2. This CDR3 is 14 amino acids long. The V segment lost 6 bases and the J segment 6 bases; nucleotides outside the gene matches: 5. CDR1 and CDR2 (germline): MNHEY, SVGAGI. The CDR3 loop is CASRVTSGRQTQYF. The DNA for the CDR3 is TGTGCCAGCAGGGTGACTAGCGGGAGACAGACCCAGTACTTC.

As concerns this clonotype: This clone may be a read error of a much larger clone one base away. This sequence joins TRBV7-9 and TRBJ1-3; the D is unclear. Between the trimmed V and J ends, which lost 2 bases and 8 bases, there was a span of 10 bases. This CDR3 region has 13 residues. Germline lookup yields CDR1 SEHNR and CDR2 FQNEAQ (reference sequence). DNA for the CDR3: TGTGCCAGCAGCTTAACCTCGGAATACACCATATATTTT. Translating it yields CASSLTSEYTIYF.

This clonotype was seen at least ten times. The gene calls are TRBV7-2 and TRBJ2-2; TRBD2 matches at 7 bases. The V segment lost 4 bases and the J segment 7 bases; nucleotides outside the gene matches: 9. The CDR3 runs to 15 residues. Germline V lookup: CDR1 SGHTA, CDR2 FQGNSA. CDR3 bases: TGTGCCAGCAGCTCCAGGACTAGTCAGTACGGGGAGCTGTTTTTT. Its translation is CASSSRTSQYGELFF.

To note about this clonotype: This clone may be a read error of a much larger clone one base away. This chain connects TRBV19 to TRBJ1-2; D remains ambiguous. The CDR3 totals 12 residues. Germline values: CDR1 LNHDA, CDR2 SQIVND (reference sequence). As DNA, the CDR3 is TGTGCCGGTAGTTTCGGAATCGGGGGCTACACCTTC. Residues: CAGSFGIGGYTF. The complete variable domain, with remaining parts taken from reference TRBV19 and TRBJ1-2, reads DGGITQSPKYLFRKEGQNVTLSCEQNLNHDAMYWYRQDPGQGLRLIYYSQIVNDFQKGDIAEGYSVSREKKESFPLTVTSAQKNPTAFYLCAGSFGIGGYTFGSGTRLTVV.

This chain links TRBV6-1 with TRBJ2-2, with a possible D match to TRBD1 (5 bases). The CDR3 spans 14 residues. With 7 bases removed from V and 1 base from J, the gap between germline ends came to 10 bases. Looked up from germline, CDR1 is MNHNS and CDR2 is SASEGT. CDR3 DNA sequence: TGTGCCAGCACCAGGGCAGGGAACACCGGGGAGCTGTTTTTT. Translated: CASTRAGNTGELFF.

The J gene is TRBJ1-1, the V gene TRBV10-3, with 10 positions matching TRBD1. Per germline, CDR1 ENHRY and CDR2 SYGVKD. J gave up 8 bases and V 0 bases, and 6 bases lay outside the gene matches. The CDR3 sequence is 15 residues long. This CDR3 is CAISESMGTGVEAFF. CDR3 bases: TGTGCCATCAGTGAGTCGATGGGGACAGGGGTGGAAGCTTTCTTT.

CDR3 protein: CASSLAAYLAGGNTGELFF. CDR3 coding DNA: TGTGCCAGCAGCTTAGCCGCCTATCTAGCGGGAGGGAACACCGGGGAGCTGTTTTTT. V and J are TRBV7-2 and TRBJ2-2; 11 bases line up with TRBD2. Germline V gene lookup returns CDR1 SGHTA and CDR2 FQGNSA. V lost 0 bases to trimming and J lost 1 base; unmatched junction nucleotides: 7. The CDR3 is 19 residues long.

The sample holds many counts of this clonotype. Germline and junction disagree at one end, which may indicate a read error. The rearrangement uses TRBV7-9 and TRBJ2-7, with D perhaps matching TRBD1 or TRBD2 (6 bases each). The CDR3 runs 12 residues. Germline-derived CDR1 and CDR2 are SEHNR and FQNEAQ (reference sequence). The CDR3 nucleotides are TGTGCCAGCAGCCCAACCGGGGGCCGCCAACACTTC. It yields the protein CASSPTGGRQHF.